The T cell receptor beta chain under discussion was sequenced for a study of blood T cell repertoires in COVID-19. Study-wide background: Sites in the United States, Italy and Spain provided acute and convalescent COVID-19 samples. In each case, the material was cDNA or gDNA derived from T cells, B-cell-depleted T cells, or PBMCs.

The germline gives CDR1 SGHKS, CDR2 YYEKEE (reference sequence). V shed 3 bases and J shed 2 bases, with 15 bases lying between them. CDR3 size: 16 residues. In the authors' workflow: Amplification from reference gene primers served as the basis for estimated nucleated cell counts. Profiled with immunoSEQ multiplex PCR; TCRdb holds only in-frame clones, not every one. The V and J calls and clone size were taken over from that table, and D and trimming were inferred from the DNA. In the table there are roughly 350,000 clones, around 87% of which are singletons. Followed longitudinally, the Seattle patients had been enrolled during active infection.

Material: peripheral blood. The chain combines TRBV5-5 with TRBJ1-5, with D perhaps TRBD1 (6 bases). This TCR came from a woman in her forties or fifties with COVID-19, enrolled during active disease. CDR3 DNA sequence: TGTGCCAGCAGCTCGCAACAACAGGGAGGCAATCAGCCCCAGCATTTT. It yields the protein CASSSQQQGGNQPQHF.